The 21 T cell receptor beta chains given below trace back to one sample, sequenced in a study of T cells in women clearing cervical HPV infection. TCRdb's table, derived via immunoSEQ multiplex PCR, lists solely in-frame clones and lacks some. The table gives around 35,000 clones; the top ten clones make up 3.7% of it. Sequencing was done on a sample of blood buffy coat. These receptors were collected from a woman between 18 and 70 years old with a cervical HPV16 infection that either progressed to CIN3+ or cleared (not recorded which).

Considering frequency, this clone is medium-sized. The read terminates 3 residues before the CDR3 end, so the remaining end is supplied by the germline J gene. This chain uses TRBV6-2 or TRBV6-3 with TRBJ2-3; 16 bases fit TRBD2. The CDR3 has 15 amino acids. The germline gives CDR1 MNHEY, CDR2 SVGEGT. Trimming cost V 5 bases and J 4 bases; bases outside gene matches: 0. CDR3 DNA (partial): TGTGCCAGCAGTGGGACTAGCGGGGGGGCAGATACG. Residues: CASSGTSGGADT. The CDR3, in full, reads CASSGTSGGADTQYF.

As to this clone: The read ends 3 residues early relative to the CDR3; the germline J gene fills the gap. This chain links TRBV19 with TRBJ1-5; D unclear. Deletions cut 3 bases from V and 3 bases from J, with 9 bases between. CDR3 size: 14 residues. CDR1 and CDR2 from the germline V gene are LNHDA and SQIVND (reference sequence). This chain's CDR3 is CASSIRGFNQPQHF. The CDR3 DNA, read in part, is TGTGCCAGTAGTATTCGGGGTTTCAATCAGCCC.

A note on this clone: The DNA ends 3 residues before the CDR3 does, and the rest of the CDR3 is filled in from the germline J gene. V gene TRBV7-9 combines with J gene TRBJ1-5, with D possibly TRBD1 on 5 matching bases. Germline CDR1 is SEHNR and CDR2 is FQNEAQ (reference sequence). The CDR3 covers 15 residues. Trimming cost V 5 bases and J 5 bases, with 16 bases left between them. The sequenced CDR3 bases are TGTGCCAGCAGCGGCAAAGACAGCGATTATCAGCCC. Residues: CASSGKDSDYQP. The CDR3, in full, reads CASSGKDSDYQPQHF.

Remarks on this clone: The read terminates 3 residues ahead of where the CDR3 ends, so the germline J gene completes it. V usage is TRBV5-6 and J usage is TRBJ2-7, with 8 bases lining up with TRBD1. The germline V gene has CDR1 SGHDT and CDR2 YYEEEE. CDR3 length: 13 residues. V lost 3 bases to trimming and J lost 3 bases; unmatched junction nucleotides: 2. The sequenced CDR3 bases are TGTGCCAGCAGCTCGACAGGGGACTACGAG. Translating it yields CASSSTGDYE. The whole CDR3 reads CASSSTGDYEQYF. Supplemented by reference TRBV5-6 and TRBJ2-7, the full variable domain reads DAGVTQSPTHLIKTRGQQVTLRCSPKSGHDTVSWYQQALGQGPQFIFQYYEEEERQRGNFPDRFSGHQFPNYSSELNVNALLLGDSALYLCASSSTGDYEQYFGPGTRLTVT.

Concerning this clone itself: The read stops 3 residues short of the end of the CDR3; the missing end is completed from the germline J gene. V is TRBV9 and J is TRBJ2-1; 8 positions agree with TRBD2. Trimming at V came to 4 bases and at J to 6 bases, leaving 9 bases not matched to a gene. The CDR3 spans 15 residues. The V gene's germline CDR1 is SGDLS and CDR2 YYNGEE. Partial CDR3 DNA: TGTGCCAGCAGCCCTTTAGGGACTAGAGTCAATGAG. This translates into CASSPLGTRVNE. The CDR3 as a whole reads CASSPLGTRVNEQFF.

As concerns this clone: The DNA ends 3 residues before the CDR3 does, and the rest of the CDR3 is filled in from the germline J gene. The rearrangement uses TRBV6-2 or TRBV6-3 and TRBJ1-1; 9 bases match TRBD1. Germline V CDR1 and CDR2: MNHEY, SVGEGT. Losses at the gene ends were 6 bases for V and 5 bases for J; bases not matched to a gene: 13. The CDR3 contains 16 residues. The CDR3 sequence: CASRLHATGGSTEAFF. The sequenced CDR3 bases are TGTGCCAGCAGACTACACGCCACAGGGGGCTCGACTGAA.

As concerns this clone: The read gets to within 3 residues of the CDR3 end, and the germline J gene fills in the rest. The chain joins TRBV14 to TRBJ1-1, with D perhaps TRBD1 (5 bases). Germline assignment: CDR1 SGHDN and CDR2 FVKESK. The CDR3 is made up of 14 amino acids. The part of the CDR3 DNA that was read is TGTGCCAGCAGCCAAGGGGGCGGAGGACGCGAA. Translated: CASSQGGGGRE. The CDR3 in its entirety is CASSQGGGGREAFF. Full variable domain (missing parts from reference TRBV14 and TRBJ1-1): EAGVTQFPSHSVIEKGQTVTLRCDPISGHDNLYWYRRVMGKEIKFLLHFVKESKQDESGMPNNRFLAERTGGTYSTLKVQPAELEDSGVYFCASSQGGGGREAFFGQGTRLTVV.

Incomplete CDR3 DNA: TGTGCCAGCAGCTCACAGGGGAATCGCTACGAG. Its protein product is CASSSQGNRYE. Given in full, the CDR3 is CASSSQGNRYEQYF. The chain recombines TRBV13 with TRBJ2-7, with 7 bases lining up with TRBD1. The sequence runs out 3 residues before the end of the CDR3; the remainder is reconstructed from the germline J gene. V shed 4 bases, J shed 3 bases, and the junction held 6 bases outside the gene matches. This CDR3 has 14 residues. In germline, CDR1 is PRHDT, CDR2 FYEKMQ (reference sequence).

A remark on this clone: The CDR3 extends 3 residues past the end of the read, so its final part is completed from the germline J gene. The chain carries TRBV19 and TRBJ2-2; a weak D match, TRBD1 (5 bases). The CDR3 sequence is 15 residues long. Per germline, CDR1 LNHDA and CDR2 SQIVND (reference sequence). The ends were cut back, 3 bases at V and 1 base at J, with 9 bases in the middle. CDR3 region: CASSIIRGNTGELFF. The part of the CDR3 DNA that was read is TGTGCCAGTAGTATCATTAGGGGGAACACCGGGGAG.

With respect to this clone: Coverage ceases 3 residues before the CDR3 finishes, and the germline J gene fills in the end. This chain uses TRBV18 with TRBJ2-7; the match to TRBD1 covers 11 bases. The germline gives CDR1 KGHSH, CDR2 LQKENI. The junction had 3 bases not matched to a gene; V was cut back by 2 bases and J by 6 bases. CDR3 length equals 14 residues. The CDR3 loop reads CASSPGQGAVEQYF. CDR3 DNA (partial): TGTGCCAGCTCACCAGGACAGGGGGCTGTCGAG.

On this clone itself: The read terminates 3 residues ahead of where the CDR3 ends, so the germline J gene completes it. This chain joins TRBV2 and TRBJ1-3; D perhaps matches TRBD1 (6 bases). Germline CDR1 reads SNHLY; CDR2 reads FYNNEI. This CDR3 region has 12 residues. V was trimmed by 6 bases and J by 7 bases, leaving 10 bases between them. The DNA read from the CDR3 is TGTGCCAGCAGCTACAGGGAGAACACC. This translates into CASSYRENT. The CDR3, in full, reads CASSYRENTIYF. Complete variable domain (other parts from reference TRBV2 and TRBJ1-3): EPEVTQTPSHQVTQMGQEVILRCVPISNHLYFYWYRQILGQKVEFLVSFYNNEISEKSEIFDDQFSVERPDGSNFTLKIRSTKLEDSAMYFCASSYRENTIYFGEGSWLTVV.

The sequenced CDR3 bases are TGTGCCAGCAGCCAGGGCCGATTCTACGAC. This sequence encodes CASSQGRFYD. The entire CDR3 protein is CASSQGRFYDYTF. The chain combines TRBV7-6 with TRBJ1-2; weak D call: TRBD1 (5 bases). The CDR3 extends 3 residues past the end of the read, so its final part is completed from the germline J gene. The CDR3 runs to 13 residues. Germline-derived CDR1 and CDR2 are SGHVS and FNYEAQ.

In regard to this clone: Read data end 3 residues before the CDR3 end; the end is taken from the germline J gene. The V gene is TRBV30, the J gene TRBJ2-5; 14 positions match TRBD2. The CDR3 is 17 amino acids. The V and J ends lost 2 bases and 5 bases, in that order; junction bases with no gene match: 10. The germline V gene has CDR1 GTSNPN and CDR2 SVGIG (reference sequence). Partial CDR3 DNA: TGTGCCTGGAGTCGCGGGACTAGCGGGGGTGGGGACGAGACC. Translated, it gives CAWSRGTSGGGDET. The entire CDR3 reads CAWSRGTSGGGDETQYF. The variable domain in full, completed from reference TRBV30 and TRBJ2-5, reads SQTIHQWPATLVQPVGSPLSLECTVEGTSNPNLYWYRQAAGRGLQLLFYSVGIGQISSEVPQNLSASRPQDRQFILSSKKLLLSDSGFYLCAWSRGTSGGGDETQYFGPGTRLLVL.

Remarks on this clone: The read finishes 3 residues shy of the CDR3 end, and the germline J gene is used to complete it. The V and J genes are TRBV29-1 and TRBJ1-2; D perhaps matches TRBD1 (6 bases). Germline V lookup: CDR1 SQVTM, CDR2 ANQGSEA. This CDR3 has 13 residues. Trimming stripped 6 bases from V and 4 bases from J, with 15 bases between. The CDR3 here is CSVNSEDSYGYTF. The sequenced CDR3 bases are TGCAGCGTCAACTCAGAGGACAGCTATGGC.

The part of the CDR3 DNA that was read is TGTGCCCGAATCCGGGGGAATGAG. It yields the protein CARIRGNE. From start to end, the CDR3 is CARIRGNEQFF. The chain links TRBV14 to TRBJ2-1; TRBD2 might be the D (6 bases). The read ends 3 residues shy of where the CDR3 ends; the end is completed using the germline J gene. The germline gives CDR1 SGHDN, CDR2 FVKESK. The V end lost 11 bases, the J end lost 7 bases, and 12 bases lay between the germline ends. The CDR3 has 11 residues. Variable domain in full (rest from reference TRBV14 and TRBJ2-1): EAGVTQFPSHSVIEKGQTVTLRCDPISGHDNLYWYRRVMGKEIKFLLHFVKESKQDESGMPNNRFLAERTGGTYSTLKVQPAELEDSGVYFCARIRGNEQFFGPGTRLTVL.

The covered CDR3 bases are TGTGCCAGCAGCCCGATGGGAGGGGAGACAGATACG. It translates to CASSPMGGETDT. The full CDR3 protein reads CASSPMGGETDTQYF. The chain links TRBV11-2 to TRBJ2-3; 7 bases align to TRBD2. The read gets to within 3 residues of the CDR3 end, and the germline J gene fills in the rest. V lost 5 bases to trimming and J lost 3 bases; unmatched junction nucleotides: 8. Per germline, CDR1 SGHAT and CDR2 FQNNGV. There are 15 residues in the CDR3.

The CDR3 is CAISESSGTSGTSTDTQYF. Incomplete CDR3 DNA: TGTGCCATCAGTGAGTCGAGCGGGACTAGCGGGACTAGCACAGATACG. This rearrangement joins TRBV10-3 to TRBJ2-3; 13 bases agree with TRBD2. The read falls 3 residues short of the CDR3 end, and the missing part is taken from the germline J gene. V lost 0 bases and J lost 0; bases outside the gene matches: 6. Germline V CDR1 and CDR2: ENHRY, SYGVKD. The CDR3 sequence is 19 residues long.

As regards this clone: Read sequence stops 3 residues before the CDR3 end, and the germline J gene provides the missing end. This specimen includes other DNA sequences encoding the same CDR3. The chain has TRBV18 and TRBJ1-5; TRBD1 aligns across 12 bases. The germline CDR1 and CDR2 sequences are KGHSH and LQKENI. The CDR3 is 15 residues long. Germline trimming cut 3 bases from V and 6 bases from J; bases unmatched to any gene: 3. CDR3 amino acids: CASSPGTGGGQPQHF. The sequenced CDR3 bases are TGTGCCAGCTCACCCGGGACAGGGGGCGGTCAGCCC.

About this clone: The read halts 3 residues ahead of the CDR3 end, with the missing end drawn from the germline J gene. The chain joins TRBV2 to TRBJ2-7; 9 nucleotides match TRBD2. Germline V gene sequence: CDR1 SNHLY, CDR2 FYNNEI. With 6 bases clipped from V and 0 bases from J, the junction kept 3 bases outside the gene matches. This CDR3 spans 14 amino acids. The sequenced CDR3 bases are TGTGCCAGCAGACTAGCGGGCAACTCCTACGAG. It translates to CASRLAGNSYE. In full, the CDR3 reads CASRLAGNSYEQYF.

As to this clone: The CDR3 end is not reached by the read, which stops 3 residues before it; the germline J gene fills it in. The chain is built from TRBV29-1 and TRBJ2-3; D unresolved. The ends were cut back, 2 bases at V and 0 bases at J, with 9 bases in the middle. The CDR3 sequence is 14 residues long. CDR1 is SQVTM and CDR2 is ANQGSEA in the germline V gene. Partial CDR3 DNA: TGCAGCGTTGAACCACTCGCGAGCACAGATACG. It translates to CSVEPLASTDT. The complete CDR3 sequence is CSVEPLASTDTQYF.

In regard to this clone: The missing CDR3 end, 3 residues past where the read stops, is filled in from the germline J gene. The rearrangement joins TRBV7-9 to TRBJ1-4, with D tentatively TRBD1 (6 bases). The V gene's germline CDR1 is SEHNR and CDR2 FQNEAQ (reference sequence). Between the trimmed V and J ends, which lost 3 bases and 4 bases, there was a span of 12 bases. The length of the CDR3 is 15 residues. Partial CDR3 DNA: TGTGCCAGCAGCTTCGTGGAAGGGGGTAATGAAAAA. It translates to CASSFVEGGNEK. The entire CDR3 protein is CASSFVEGGNEKLFF. Drawing the rest from reference TRBV7-9 and TRBJ1-4, the complete variable domain is DTGVSQNPRHKITKRGQNVTFRCDPISEHNRLYWYRQTLGQGPEFLTYFQNEAQLEKSRLLSDRFSAERPKGSFSTLEIQRTEQGDSAMYLCASSFVEGGNEKLFFGSGTQLSVL.